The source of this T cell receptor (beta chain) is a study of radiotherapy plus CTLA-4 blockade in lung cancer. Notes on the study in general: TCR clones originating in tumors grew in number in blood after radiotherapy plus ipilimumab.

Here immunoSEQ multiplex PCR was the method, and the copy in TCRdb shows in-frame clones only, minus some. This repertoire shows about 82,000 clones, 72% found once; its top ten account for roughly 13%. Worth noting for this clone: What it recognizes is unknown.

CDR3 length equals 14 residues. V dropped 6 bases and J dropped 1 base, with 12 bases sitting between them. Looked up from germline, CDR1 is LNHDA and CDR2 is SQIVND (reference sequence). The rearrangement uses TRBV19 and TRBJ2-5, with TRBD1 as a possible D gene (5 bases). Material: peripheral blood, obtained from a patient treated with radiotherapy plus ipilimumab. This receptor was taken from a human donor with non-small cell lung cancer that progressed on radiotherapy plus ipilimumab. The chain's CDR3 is CASSMGRPQETQYF. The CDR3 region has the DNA TGTGCCAGTAGCATGGGGCGGCCCCAAGAGACCCAGTACTTC. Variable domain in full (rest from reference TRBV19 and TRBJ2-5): DGGITQSPKYLFRKEGQNVTLSCEQNLNHDAMYWYRQDPGQGLRLIYYSQIVNDFQKGDIAEGYSVSREKKESFPLTVTSAQKNPTAFYLCASSMGRPQETQYFGPGTRLLVL.